This is a list of T cell receptor beta chains from one sample in a study of blood T cell repertoires in COVID-19. Here immunoSEQ multiplex PCR was the method, and the copy in TCRdb shows in-frame clones only, minus some. The data show about 530,000 clones, around nine tenths seen once. Sequencing was performed on peripheral blood. These receptors were taken from a woman aged 45-60 years with COVID-19, enrolled during active disease. CDR3s include the opening cysteine and the closing phenylalanine or tryptophan. The D gene is left open where the match is weak. Not all rows give a size; the values are once, few, many and, for expanded clones, a class.

V	D	size	J	DNA	CDR3
TRBV27	NA	NA	TRBJ1-1	TGTGCCAGCAGTTCTCCGGGCACTGAAGCTTTCTTT	CASSSPGTEAFF
TRBV5-1	TRBD1	NA	TRBJ1-4	TGCGCCAGCAGCCTGGACAGGGCCGATAATGAAAAACTGTTTTTT	CASSLDRADNEKLFF
TRBV4-2	NA	NA	TRBJ2-1	TGTGCCAGCAGCCAAGACCGGAGACTAGACTACAATGAGCAGTTCTTC	CASSQDRRLDYNEQFF
TRBV9	TRBD2	NA	TRBJ2-2	TGTGCCAGCACGGGGGGATACACCGGGGAGCTGTTTTTT	CASTGGYTGELFF
TRBV5-4	TRBD1	NA	TRBJ1-2	TGTGCCAGCAGCCCCGGACAGGGCGGCTATGGCTACACCTTC	CASSPGQGGYGYTF
TRBV7-8	NA	NA	TRBJ1-1	TGTGCCAGCGGTTTGCTTAGTTTGAACACTGAAGCTTTCTTT	CASGLLSLNTEAFF
TRBV6-1	TRBD2	once	TRBJ2-5	TGTGCCAGCAGTGGGCTAGCGGGGGGGTACCAAGAGACCCAGTACTTC	CASSGLAGGYQETQYF
TRBV10-3	NA	NA	TRBJ2-7	TGTGCCATCAGTGTAGTGGACAGTTACGAGCAGTACTTC	CAISVVDSYEQYF
TRBV10-3	NA	NA	TRBJ1-2	TGTGCCATCCAGGGATTGAGTAACTATGGCTACACCTTC	CAIQGLSNYGYTF
TRBV7-8	TRBD1	NA	TRBJ1-2	TGTGCCAGCAGCCGGGACAGCTATGGCTACACCTTC	CASSRDSYGYTF
TRBV11-2	TRBD2	NA	TRBJ2-3	TGTGCCAGCAGCCGCGCAGCGGGGGGCAAGACAGATACGCAGTATTTT	CASSRAAGGKTDTQYF
TRBV24-1	NA	NA	TRBJ1-2	TGTGCCACCAGTGACCCTCGGACAGATGGCTACACCTTC	CATSDPRTDGYTF
TRBV11-2	TRBD1	NA	TRBJ1-5	TGTGCCAGCAGCTTAATGGGACAGGCCAATCAGCCCCAGCATTTT	CASSLMGQANQPQHF
TRBV5-4	TRBD2	NA	TRBJ2-6	TGTGCCAGCAGCCCCCCTGGGGGGGGGTCGGGGGCCAACGTCCTGACTTTC	CASSPPGGGSGANVLTF
TRBV11-2	NA	once	TRBJ2-3	TGTGCCAGCAGCTTAGCGGTAGATACGCAGTATTTT	CASSLAVDTQYF
TRBV19	NA	NA	TRBJ1-2	TGTGCCAGTACAAGGGACTACCGTGGCTACACCTTC	CASTRDYRGYTF
TRBV2	TRBD1	many	TRBJ1-1	TGTGCCAGCAAGGGACAGGGGAGGACTGAAGCTTTCTTT	CASKGQGRTEAFF
TRBV5-1	NA	once	TRBJ2-5	TGCGCCAGCAGCATCTATCAAGAGACCCAGTACTTC	CASSIYQETQYF